This T cell receptor (beta chain) comes out of a study of blood T cells in healthy people across ages. This clonotype showed up just a few times. Drawn from each donor were roughly 9.4 milliliters of peripheral blood. Every sample yielded at least 6 million isolated PBMCs. V lost 6 bases to trimming and J lost 0 bases, with 9 bases between them. In germline, CDR1 is DFQATT, CDR2 SNEGSKA (reference sequence). The CDR3 totals 12 residues. A second about 6 to 12 cycle PCR used barcoded and J-beta primers. One entry per CDR3 protein results from TCRdb running MiXCR on the 5' RACE reads. Of around 1.5 million distinct CDR3 sequences in the sample, roughly 32% were seen once.

This chain connects TRBV20-1 to TRBJ2-7; D may be TRBD1 or TRBD2 (5 bases each). Sequencing used blood. This clonotype originated in a woman aged 25 to 39 in good health. The CDR3 sequence is CSAPGASYEQYF. In DNA form, the CDR3 reads TGCAGTGCGCCCGGGGCCTCCTACGAGCAGTACTTC.